This T cell receptor (beta chain) stems from a study of T cell repertoires in cytomegalovirus infection (dated by TCRdb to between 2018 and 2021). Background for the entire study: The HLA type of each donor mattered for the analysis, because public TCR beta signatures pointed to carriage of CMV infection along with the matching HLA type. Broad study findings and their caveats: In both this cohort and an independent approximately 350-donor cohort, the cumulative frequency of public TCR beta family members distinguished carriers of CMV infection plus the relevant HLA type. The ex vivo response was dominated by HLA-C-restricted CMV-specific TCR beta clonotypes, which also provided the single most frequent clonotype in two of eight donors.

Concerning this clonotype itself: The antigen this receptor binds is unknown. No much larger clone is present one base from it, and per-base qualities are unavailable.

Via the germline V gene, CDR1 is MGHRA and CDR2 YSYEKL. V loses 1 base of germline sequence and J loses 0 bases, and the interval between the two ends is 10 bases. Including the terminal cysteine and phenylalanine, the CDR3 comprises 16 residues. The CDR3 DNA has 48 bases and is translated from base 1. These reads were obtained on an Illumina HiSeq 1500. TCRdb reanalyzed the raw reads on its own, using fastp at Q25 for trimming and MiXCR for clone calling, and kept in-frame beta chains. For every CDR3 protein sequence, its rows merge into one entry that carries the most common genes and DNA. Counted in this sample were 150,000 to 160,000 distinct CDR3 sequences; about a quarter of them appeared once. The top ten clones comprise approximately 11% of the sample.

The chain is made from TRBV4-1 and TRBJ2-1; the D gene identity is not certain. This TCR was recovered from a human donor in good health (CMV status not recorded). Some clones in this sample may be carry-over from other donors' samples. Sequencing input: PBMCs. The DNA sequence is as follows: TGCGCCAGCAGCCAAGTTATGGCAAGCTCCTACAATGAGCAGTTCTTC. It translates to CASSQVMASSYNEQFF.